This section outlines one T cell receptor (beta chain) sequence together with its context. Its cognate antigen is unknown. This record comes from a study of OX40 agonist ivuxolimab in advanced cancers. Study at large: One hepatocellular carcinoma and a couple of cutaneous melanoma patients partially responded. Study results and caveats: Doses of 0.1 to 3.0 mg/kg were accompanied by clonal expansion of CD4+ and CD8+ blood T cells by week 6.

CDR1 LNHDA and CDR2 SQIVND come from the germline V gene (reference sequence). The CDR3 has 14 residues. V dropped 3 bases and J dropped 9 bases, with 17 bases sitting between them. Generated by immunoSEQ multiplex PCR, the TCRdb table keeps only in-frame clones and is missing some. This sample has approximately 52,000 clones, with under 85% found just once. The sequence was collected from an adult with an advanced solid tumor such as melanoma, head and neck, liver or kidney cancer. Sequencing was performed on CD4+ or CD8+ T cells sorted from blood, taken in a trial of the OX40 agonist ivuxolimab. The gene calls are TRBV19 and TRBJ1-1, with a weak D call TRBD1 (5 bases). The CDR3 nucleotides are TGTGCCAGTAGTATCGGGGAGGGGCCGGAAAAAGCTTTCTTT. Residues: CASSIGEGPEKAFF.